This T cell receptor beta chain derives from a study of T-cell memory formation after mild COVID-19. As concerns this clonotype: Its antigen remains unknown.

TCRdb passed the 5' RACE reads through MiXCR, listing each CDR3 protein once. Counted here are about 33,000 distinct CDR3 sequences, approximately 21% occurring once; the ten biggest clones make up about 1.5%. Findings and limits, study-wide: Pre-infection memory carried some responding clones, suggesting that cross-reactive memory joined.

The CDR3 runs 13 residues. Germline CDR1 KGHDR, CDR2 SFDVKD. The V gene lost 7 bases and the J gene lost 4 bases, with 12 bases spanning the gap. The chain links TRBV24-1 to TRBJ1-1, with D perhaps matching TRBD1 (5 bases). The sequence derives from an adult who had mild COVID-19 (a few samples of this study predate the infection). Cell type and time point are not known. Sequencing was carried out using PBMCs or a T cell subset sorted from them (not recorded which). The CDR3 sequence is CATRSTAPTEAFF. CDR3 DNA sequence: TGTGCCACCAGATCGACAGCTCCCACTGAAGCTTTCTTT.